This T cell receptor (beta chain) was retrieved from a study of blood T cell repertoires in COVID-19. The overall study: The origin of the acute and convalescent COVID-19 samples was the United States, Italy and Spain.

The CDR3 contains 13 residues. Per the germline V gene, CDR1 is LGHDT and CDR2 is YNNKEL (reference sequence). Trimming removed 0 bases at V and 7 bases at J, with 9 bases between. In the original workflow: Using reference gene primer amplification, nucleated cell counts were estimated. Sequencing was performed with immunoSEQ multiplex PCR; in TCRdb, only in-frame clones are kept and a portion is missing. V and J calls plus clone size are reproduced from that table; the DNA served to infer D and trimming. The sample lists fewer than 250,000 clones; approximately 88% were seen once. Participant ages covered roughly 18 to 89 years across 20 to 30 US areas. Donors were grouped by their self-reported clinical history.

This TCR was recovered from a woman aged 25 to 39 with acute COVID-19. The source material was PBMCs or T cells enriched from blood (not recorded which). The chain joins TRBV3-1 (or the pseudogene TRBV3-2) to TRBJ1-2; D not certain. The CDR3 DNA reads TGTGCCAGCAGCCAAGAGGCCTCCCCTGGCTACACCTTC. As protein: CASSQEASPGYTF.